These T cell receptor beta chains were read from a single sample in a study of beta chain features in type 1 diabetes. Generated by immunoSEQ multiplex PCR, the TCRdb table keeps only in-frame clones and is missing some. The sample lists more than 550,000 clones; roughly an eighth were seen once. Sequencing input: naive CD4+ T cells from blood. These receptors all come from a man between 18 and 35 years old with type 1 diabetes. The CDR3 runs from the conserved cysteine through the conserved F or W. A D gene is named only where the DNA matches it firmly. A row's size may be missing; if present it is once, few, many or a size class.

v_call	d_call	clone_size	j_call	cdr3_aa	cdr3_nt
TRBV6-5	NA	NA	TRBJ2-5	CASRRSSETQYF	TGTGCCAGCAGACGGAGTTCTGAGACCCAGTACTTC
TRBV4-3	NA	NA	TRBJ2-2	CASSLQALNTGELFF	TGCGCCAGCAGCCTACAGGCCCTGAACACCGGGGAGCTGTTTTTT
TRBV9	TRBD1	NA	TRBJ2-2	CASSKPGQVTGELFF	TGTGCCAGCAGCAAGCCGGGACAGGTGACCGGGGAGCTGTTTTTT
TRBV30	NA	NA	TRBJ1-1	CAWLIGNTEAFF	TGTGCCTGGCTCATAGGGAACACTGAAGCTTTCTTT
TRBV6-5	NA	NA	TRBJ1-2	CASSFLGGPYGYTF	TGTGCCAGCAGTTTTCTAGGTGGTCCCTATGGCTACACCTTC
TRBV15	NA	NA	TRBJ2-1	CATSRAGGGEQFF	TGTGCCACCAGCAGAGCCGGAGGGGGTGAGCAGTTCTTC
TRBV7-2	TRBD2	NA	TRBJ2-7	CASSLAPSGYEQYF	TGTGCCAGCAGCTTAGCTCCTAGCGGCTACGAGCAGTACTTC
TRBV6-5	NA	NA	TRBJ1-2	CASNQQGANYGYTF	TGTGCCAGCAACCAACAGGGAGCTAACTATGGCTACACCTTC
TRBV15	TRBD2	NA	TRBJ2-3	CATSSPAGGGTDTQYF	TGTGCCACCAGCTCACCGGCGGGGGGGGGCACAGATACGCAGTATTTT
TRBV6-6	NA	few	TRBJ1-3	CASNLEPNTIYF	TGTGCCAGCAATCTGGAACCGAACACCATATATTTT
TRBV10-3	NA	few	TRBJ2-3	CAISEPPLGRRGTDTQYF	TGTGCCATCAGTGAGCCGCCCTTGGGTCGGCGGGGTACAGATACGCAGTATTTT
TRBV30	NA	few	TRBJ2-5	CAWSKETQYF	TGTGCCTGGAGTAAGGAGACCCAGTACTTC
TRBV5-1	NA	NA	TRBJ1-1	CASSFRVGWDTEAFF	TGCGCCAGCAGCTTCAGGGTTGGTTGGGACACTGAAGCTTTCTTT
TRBV9	TRBD1	NA	TRBJ2-3	CASSVGQTTVSTDTQYF	TGTGCCAGCAGCGTGGGACAGACGACGGTTAGCACAGATACGCAGTATTTT
TRBV30	TRBD2	few	TRBJ2-7	CAWRVAGGGYEQYF	TGTGCCTGGAGAGTTGCGGGGGGCGGGTACGAGCAGTACTTC
TRBV28	NA	NA	TRBJ2-1	CASSLVPSSYNEQFF	TGTGCCAGCAGTTTAGTCCCGAGCTCCTACAATGAGCAGTTCTTC